A single sample is the source of the 11 T cell receptor beta chains below, sequenced in a study of OX40 agonist ivuxolimab in advanced cancers. Repertoires were generated with immunoSEQ multiplex PCR, while TCRdb's copy carries only in-frame clones and drops some. Seen here are about 48,000 clones, less than 85% observed once, and the top ten hold roughly 1.1%. The sample here was CD4+ or CD8+ T cells sorted from blood, taken in a trial of the OX40 agonist ivuxolimab. These receptors were collected from an adult with an advanced solid tumor such as melanoma, head and neck, liver or kidney cancer.

J is TRBJ2-3 and V is TRBV10-3, with D uncertain. V lost 4 bases and J 1 base, leaving 9 bases between the germline ends. CDR1 is ENHRY and CDR2 is SYGVKD in the germline V gene. The CDR3 is made up of 14 amino acids. The CDR3 protein is CAISVTDGTDTQYF. CDR3 DNA: TGTGCCATCAGTGTCACGGACGGCACAGATACGCAGTATTTT.

The chain couples TRBV7-2 to TRBJ2-7; 8 bases align to TRBD2. The J segment lost 4 bases and the V segment lost 5 bases, leaving 7 bases of the junction unmatched. This CDR3 has 14 residues. Germline-derived CDR1 and CDR2 are SGHTA and FQGNSA. Written as DNA, the CDR3 is TGTGCCAGCAGCCCCGGGGGGGCCTCGTACGAGCAGTACTTC. Translated: CASSPGGASYEQYF.

This chain uses TRBV7-3 with TRBJ2-1; D remains unclear. The CDR3 sequence is 14 residues long. The germline gives CDR1 SGHTA, CDR2 FQGTGA. The V and J ends lost 6 bases and 1 base respectively, with 10 bases between them. This CDR3 reads CASRPLGSYNEQFF. The CDR3 region has the DNA TGTGCCAGCAGACCCCTAGGGTCCTACAATGAGCAGTTCTTC.

This clone was recorded a few times. The rearrangement joins TRBV11-3 to TRBJ2-7, with D unclear. The germline V gene encodes CDR1 SGHNT and CDR2 YENEEA. The V end was cut by 1 base, the J end by 6 bases, with 10 bases between. The CDR3 has 13 amino acids. CDR3 bases: TGTGCCAGCAGCTTAGTCCCGGATACCGAGCAGTACTTC. Its translation is CASSLVPDTEQYF.

This chain links TRBV6-6 with TRBJ1-1; 7 nucleotides agree with TRBD1. The CDR3 has 13 residues. The V and J ends lost 7 bases and 7 bases, in that order; junction bases with no gene match: 9. Germline CDR1 is MNHNY and CDR2 is SVGAGI (reference sequence). The CDR3 spells CASTKAGGIEAFF. CDR3 coding DNA: TGTGCCAGCACCAAGGCAGGGGGAATTGAAGCTTTCTTT.

This clone came up a few times. The rearrangement uses TRBV2 and TRBJ1-2; 9 positions match TRBD1. Per germline, CDR1 SNHLY and CDR2 FYNNEI. The trim removed 3 bases at V and 7 bases at J, leaving 9 bases unmatched. The CDR3 is 15 residues long. CDR3 residues: CASSEDRGPIFGYTF. Here the CDR3 DNA reads TGTGCCAGCAGTGAGGACAGGGGTCCTATATTTGGCTACACCTTC.

The chain carries TRBV7-9 and TRBJ2-7; TRBD2 matches 8 bases. The V gene's germline CDR1 is SEHNR and CDR2 FQNEAQ (reference sequence). V shed 5 bases, J shed 6 bases, and the junction held 9 bases outside the gene matches. There are 14 residues in the CDR3. The CDR3 DNA sequence: TGTGCCAGCAGCCTCCGAACTAGCGGTCTCGAGCAGTACTTC. This encodes CASSLRTSGLEQYF.

The chain joins TRBV19 to TRBJ1-4; tentatively, D is TRBD1 (6 bases). The CDR3 has 14 residues. Trimming removed 9 bases at V and 8 bases at J, with 19 bases between. Germline V gives CDR1 LNHDA, CDR2 SQIVND (reference sequence). CDR3 residues: CASTRGRGGEKLFF. The CDR3 bases are TGTGCCAGCACGAGGGGGAGAGGGGGGGAAAAACTGTTTTTT. The full variable domain, with the rest looked up from reference TRBV19 and TRBJ1-4, is DGGITQSPKYLFRKEGQNVTLSCEQNLNHDAMYWYRQDPGQGLRLIYYSQIVNDFQKGDIAEGYSVSREKKESFPLTVTSAQKNPTAFYLCASTRGRGGEKLFFGSGTQLSVL.

The V call is TRBV6-5, the J call TRBJ2-7; D is possibly TRBD2 (6 bases). Trimming pared 5 bases from V and 0 bases from J, leaving 11 bases between. The CDR3 runs 14 residues. The V gene's germline CDR1 is MNHEY and CDR2 SVGAGI. The CDR3 loop reads CASSPRLDSYEQYF. The CDR3 DNA reads as TGTGCCAGCAGTCCCCGACTAGACTCCTACGAGCAGTACTTC.

V usage is TRBV30 and J usage is TRBJ1-4; D is unclear. V was cut by 3 bases and J by 6 bases, with 17 bases left in between. The V gene's germline CDR1 is GTSNPN and CDR2 SVGIG (reference sequence). CDR3 length: 15 residues. The CDR3 DNA follows: TGTGCCTGGAGCCTTCCCTCCACGAGGGATGAAAAACTGTTTTTT. The encoded protein is CAWSLPSTRDEKLFF.

V and J are TRBV2 and TRBJ1-5, with D uncertain. The CDR3 runs to 15 residues. CDR1 and CDR2 (germline): SNHLY, FYNNEI. V dropped 6 bases and J dropped 3 bases, with 15 bases sitting between them. The CDR3 DNA sequence: TGTGCCAGCAGCCTCGAGAGGAATTTCAATCAGCCCCAGCATTTT. Protein: CASSLERNFNQPQHF.